This T cell receptor beta chain was sequenced for a study of blood T cell repertoires in COVID-19. Study overall: Sites across the United States, Italy and Spain contributed samples from acute and convalescent COVID-19.

Method: immunoSEQ multiplex PCR; TCRdb's copy keeps in-frame clones and lacks some. The sample contains approximately 330,000 clones, around 91% of which appear only once. Germline V lookup: CDR1 MNHEY, CDR2 SVGAGI. Between the trimmed V and J ends, which lost 0 bases and 2 bases, there was a span of 9 bases. The CDR3 extends over 15 amino acids. The TCR sequence derives from a woman in her thirties or forties with COVID-19, enrolled during active disease. The sample consisted of peripheral blood. This chain links TRBV6-5 with TRBJ2-3, with D possibly TRBD2 on 5 matching bases. As DNA, the CDR3 is TGTGCCAGCAGTTACTCGAGCGGACTCACAGATACGCAGTATTTT. This translates into CASSYSSGLTDTQYF.